This paragraph covers one T cell receptor beta chain sequence. Antigen specificity is unknown. These data come from a study of cytomegalovirus exposure and HLA in healthy donors. Findings and caveats of the study: According to a subsequent analysis, TCR clusters from the first cohort were inclined to appear together in the 120 validation repertoires.

TCRdb's copy holds only in-frame clones and misses some; the assay was immunoSEQ multiplex PCR. The sample shows about 160,000 clones, roughly nine tenths of them seen only once. The ends lost 4 bases at V and 6 bases at J; junction bases unmatched: 4. Germline CDR1 LNHNV, CDR2 YYDKDF (reference sequence). The CDR3 sequence is 14 residues long. This rearrangement joins TRBV15 to TRBJ2-7; the match to TRBD2 covers 12 bases. Sequenced input: PBMCs. This receptor was identified in a woman aged 25-40 years in good health and CMV-seronegative. The CDR3 loop is CATSTLAGGLEQYF. CDR3 DNA sequence: TGTGCCACCAGCACCCTAGCGGGAGGGCTCGAGCAGTACTTC.